This TCR beta chain stems from a study of blood T cell repertoires in COVID-19. Study as a whole: Material from acute and convalescent COVID-19 was sourced from the United States, Italy and Spain. Nucleic acid was either cDNA or gDNA, and it came from T cells, B-cell-depleted T cells, or PBMCs.

Deletions cut 1 base from V and 1 base from J, with 17 bases between. Germline V CDR1 and CDR2: MGHRA, YSYEKL. The CDR3 extends over 18 amino acids. Original processing methods: Quantification of nucleated cells was approximated via reference gene primer amplification. Measured with immunoSEQ multiplex PCR; TCRdb has only the in-frame clones, and not every one. Clonal size and the V and J genes are those of that table, whereas D and trimming came from the DNA. The repertoire holds over 250,000 clones, with 83% as singletons. The rearrangement links TRBV4-1 to TRBJ2-1; a weak D match, TRBD2 (5 bases). This clonotype originated in a woman aged 50 to 60 who had recovered from COVID-19. Sequenced input: peripheral blood. CDR3 residues: CASSQGLASGDSYNEQFF. The DNA of the CDR3 is TGCGCCAGCAGCCAAGGGTTGGCGAGCGGAGATTCCTACAATGAGCAGTTCTTC.